The next 16 T cell receptor beta chains were all read from a single sample in a study of blood T cell repertoires in COVID-19. The protocol was immunoSEQ multiplex PCR, while the TCRdb copy is restricted to in-frame clones and leaves out a portion. The data contain 80,000 or so clones, around 86% of them seen just once; the ten biggest clones take up 1.5% to 2%. Sequencing used peripheral blood. Every receptor here comes from a woman aged 55-69 years with acute or convalescent COVID-19.

V and J are TRBV28 and TRBJ1-4; possible D gene TRBD1, 6 bases. This CDR3 spans 16 amino acids. Per the germline V gene, CDR1 is MDHEN and CDR2 is SYDVKM. V shed 4 bases and J shed 0 bases, with 12 bases lying between them. The CDR3 nucleotides are TGTGCCAGCAGTTCCCCCACAGGGACAACTAATGAAAAACTGTTTTTT. Amino acid sequence: CASSSPTGTTNEKLFF. The full variable domain, rest sourced from reference TRBV28 and TRBJ1-4, is DVKVTQSSRYLVKRTGEKVFLECVQDMDHENMFWYRQDPGLGLRLIYFSYDVKMKEKGDIPEGYSVSREKKERFSLILESASTNQTSMYLCASSSPTGTTNEKLFFGSGTQLSVL.

The V call is TRBV27, the J call TRBJ1-5; D ambiguous. Trimming pared 2 bases from V and 5 bases from J, leaving 7 bases between. The CDR3 spans 13 residues. CDR1 and CDR2 (germline): MNHEY, SMNVEV (reference sequence). This CDR3 is CASSLERYQPQHF. The CDR3 nucleotides are TGTGCCAGCAGTTTAGAGCGTTATCAGCCCCAGCATTTT.

The CDR3 reads CASSRELEWANEQFF. The CDR3 coding sequence is TGCGCCAGCAGCCGCGAACTCGAATGGGCCAATGAGCAGTTCTTC. This sequence joins TRBV4-3 and TRBJ2-1; D not resolved. Between the trimmed V and J ends, which lost 4 bases and 6 bases, there was a span of 16 bases. CDR1 LGHNA and CDR2 YSLEER come from the germline V gene. This CDR3 contains 15 residues.

The V gene is TRBV30, the J gene TRBJ1-4, with D maybe TRBD1 (5 bases). V lost 1 base and J 2 bases, leaving 14 bases between the germline ends. The CDR3 is made up of 16 amino acids. Germline CDR1 GTSNPN, CDR2 SVGIG (reference sequence). CDR3 nucleotides: TGTGCCTGGAGTGGGTCAGGGTTCCCGACTAATGAAAAACTGTTTTTT. Translating it yields CAWSGSGFPTNEKLFF.

The chain joins TRBV10-3 to TRBJ2-7; 12 positions match TRBD2. The CDR3 consists of 15 residues. V trimming: 6 bases; J trimming: 7 bases; junction bases outside the gene matches: 10. Germline V CDR1 and CDR2: ENHRY, SYGVKD. The CDR3 loop reads CAISASSGRAGEQYF. The CDR3 nucleotides read TGTGCCATCAGCGCCTCTAGCGGGAGGGCTGGGGAGCAGTACTTC.

The gene calls are TRBV6-5 and TRBJ2-1, with 7 bases aligning to TRBD2. The trim removed 0 bases at V and 3 bases at J, leaving 5 bases unmatched. CDR3 length: 16 residues. Germline V gene lookup returns CDR1 MNHEY and CDR2 SVGAGI. CDR3 bases: TGTGCCAGCAGTTACTCGGGACTAAGAGTCTACAATGAGCAGTTCTTC. Translated: CASSYSGLRVYNEQFF.

The chain links TRBV6-2 or TRBV6-3 to TRBJ2-1; weak D call: TRBD1 (6 bases). Trimming removed 2 bases from V and 7 bases from J, with 6 bases in between. The V gene's germline CDR1 is MNHEY and CDR2 SVGEGT. The CDR3 length is 12 residues. The CDR3 loop reads CASSYRGNEQFF. Written as DNA, the CDR3 is TGTGCCAGCAGTTACAGGGGGAATGAGCAGTTCTTC.

The chain carries TRBV5-1 and TRBJ2-5, with D possibly being TRBD1 (6 bases). V shed 5 bases and J shed 5 bases, with 25 bases lying between them. Germline CDR1 reads SGHRS; CDR2 reads YFSETQ. The CDR3 is 17 residues long. The CDR3 protein is CASSLRPTGPPGETQYF. CDR3 sequence (DNA): TGCGCCAGCAGTCTGAGACCGACAGGACCCCCCGGGGAGACCCAGTACTTC.

The chain uses TRBV29-1 and TRBJ1-1; TRBD1 agrees at 10 bases. This CDR3 comprises 14 residues. The V segment lost 5 bases and the J segment 7 bases; nucleotides outside the gene matches: 10. Germline V gene data show CDR1 as SQVTM and CDR2 as ANQGSEA. CDR3 amino acids: CSVRQGATTGEAFF. The CDR3 bases are TGCAGCGTTAGACAGGGGGCGACAACCGGTGAAGCTTTCTTT.

The chain uses TRBV10-3 and TRBJ2-5; 7 nucleotides agree with TRBD1. The CDR3 loop spans 13 amino acids. Germline assignment: CDR1 ENHRY and CDR2 SYGVKD. The V and J ends lost 6 bases and 2 bases, in that order; junction bases with no gene match: 3. The CDR3 protein is CAIRGQEQETQYF. DNA of the CDR3: TGTGCCATCAGAGGACAGGAACAAGAGACCCAGTACTTC.

The gene calls are TRBV28 and TRBJ2-2; a possible D gene is TRBD2 (6 bases). Germline V gene data show CDR1 as MDHEN and CDR2 as SYDVKM. The CDR3 has 14 residues. V lost 5 bases and J lost 6, with 13 bases in between. CDR3 region: CASSGRTPPGELFF. CDR3 bases: TGTGCCAGCAGTGGGAGGACACCACCCGGGGAGCTGTTTTTT.

The chain joins TRBV7-8 to TRBJ1-6; 7 nucleotides line up with TRBD1. The V gene's germline CDR1 is SGHVS and CDR2 FQNEAQ. The CDR3 covers 17 residues. The V segment lost 2 bases and the J segment 6 bases; nucleotides outside the gene matches: 10. CDR3 in DNA: TGTGCCAGCAGCTTAAGGACAGGCGCGTACCTTAATTCACCCCTCCACTTT. It specifies CASSLRTGAYLNSPLHF. The complete variable domain, with remaining parts taken from reference TRBV7-8 and TRBJ1-6, reads GAGVSQSPRYKVAKRGQDVALRCDPISGHVSLFWYQQALGQGPEFLTYFQNEAQLDKSGLPSDRFFAERPEGSVSTLKIQRTQQEDSAVYLCASSLRTGAYLNSPLHFGNGTRLTVT.

The V gene is TRBV28, the J gene TRBJ2-1; tentative D call: TRBD2 (6 bases). The CDR3 sequence is 11 residues long. V lost 8 bases and J 7 bases, leaving 9 bases between the germline ends. CDR1 is MDHEN, CDR2 SYDVKM, per germline. The CDR3 region is CASCRGNEQFF. CDR3 bases: TGTGCCAGCTGTCGGGGGAATGAGCAGTTCTTC.

The genes are TRBV12-3 or TRBV12-4 and TRBJ1-1; D is possibly TRBD1 (6 bases). Trimming took off 0 bases at V and 11 bases at J, with 10 bases between the two ends. The CDR3 has 12 residues. For the CDR3, the DNA is TGTGCCAGCAGTTTAGCGGCAGGGGAGGCTTTCTTT. It is translated as CASSLAAGEAFF.

This clone was recorded once. V is TRBV5-8 and J is TRBJ2-1; weak D call: TRBD2 (5 bases). Trimming pared 0 bases from V and 8 bases from J, leaving 15 bases between. The CDR3 sequence is 15 residues long. Germline V CDR1 and CDR2: SGHTS, YDEGEE. In DNA, the CDR3 is TGTGCCAGCAGCTTGGTACTAGATTTCAGCGATGAGCAGTTCTTC. It specifies CASSLVLDFSDEQFF. Complete variable domain (other parts from reference TRBV5-8 and TRBJ2-1): EAGVTQSPTHLIKTRGQQATLRCSPISGHTSVYWYQQALGLGLQFLLWYDEGEERNRGNFPPRFSGRQFPNYSSELNVNALELEDSALYLCASSLVLDFSDEQFFGPGTRLTVL.

There are a few counts of this clone. This chain links TRBV6-6 with TRBJ1-1, with D maybe TRBD1 (5 bases). Trimming cost V 7 bases and J 2 bases, with 8 bases left between them. Germline lookup yields CDR1 MNHNY and CDR2 SVGAGI (reference sequence). CDR3 length equals 12 residues. CDR3 nucleotides: TGTGCCAGCATCCAGGGAAACACTGAAGCTTTCTTT. This encodes CASIQGNTEAFF.